One and the same sample provided the 21 T cell receptor beta chains below, sequenced in a study of blood T cell repertoires in COVID-19. Sequencing was performed with immunoSEQ multiplex PCR; in TCRdb, only in-frame clones are kept and a portion is missing. The sample carries some 200,000 clones, about nine tenths recorded once. Sequencing was performed on peripheral blood. These receptors all stem from an older man with acute or convalescent COVID-19.

The chain links TRBV5-6 to TRBJ2-1, with 12 bases matching TRBD2. Germline assignment: CDR1 SGHDT and CDR2 YYEEEE. CDR3 length: 18 amino acids. With 0 bases clipped from V and 3 bases from J, the junction kept 7 bases outside the gene matches. This CDR3 is CASSLGLAGANRYNEQFF. The CDR3 coding sequence is TGTGCCAGCAGCTTGGGACTAGCGGGAGCCAACCGCTACAATGAGCAGTTCTTC.

The genes are TRBV5-4 and TRBJ1-2; TRBD1 matches at 7 bases. The J segment lost 3 bases and the V segment lost 4 bases, leaving 6 bases of the junction unmatched. The germline V gene has CDR1 SGHNT and CDR2 YYREEE (reference sequence). This CDR3 has 14 residues. The CDR3 reads CASSRLGQDYGYTF. CDR3 bases: TGTGCCAGCAGCAGACTCGGACAGGACTATGGCTACACCTTC.

V and J are TRBV7-9 and TRBJ2-1, with 9 nucleotides matching TRBD1. V was clipped by 8 bases and J by 6 bases; unmatched bases: 8. This CDR3 has 14 amino acids. Per the germline V gene, CDR1 is SEHNR and CDR2 is FQNEAQ (reference sequence). The CDR3 spells CASYPGQGLNEQFF. Written as DNA, the CDR3 is TGTGCCAGCTACCCGGGACAGGGACTCAATGAGCAGTTCTTC.

This chain connects TRBV11-2 to TRBJ1-5; TRBD1 is a possible D gene (5 bases). The CDR3 has 15 amino acids. Trimming took off 2 bases at V and 6 bases at J, with 14 bases between the two ends. Germline-derived CDR1 and CDR2 are SGHAT and FQNNGV. The CDR3 sequence is CASSLFGQGGQPQHF. CDR3 bases: TGTGCCAGCAGCTTATTCGGGCAGGGTGGTCAGCCCCAGCATTTT.

V is TRBV28 and J is TRBJ1-1; a weak D match, TRBD1 (6 bases). The germline gives CDR1 MDHEN, CDR2 SYDVKM. The V and J ends lost 6 bases and 3 bases respectively, with 11 bases between them. CDR3 length: 13 amino acids. The CDR3 DNA sequence: TGTGCCAGCAGCCTATCAGGGGACACTGAAGCTTTCTTT. It yields the protein CASSLSGDTEAFF.

The chain links TRBV3-1 (or the pseudogene TRBV3-2) to TRBJ2-7; possible D gene TRBD1, 5 bases. The CDR3 covers 15 residues. Trimming pared 4 bases from V and 1 base from J, leaving 14 bases between. Germline CDR1 LGHDT, CDR2 YNNKEL (reference sequence). The CDR3 region has the DNA TGTGCCAGCAGCCTAAATTGGGGCAGTTCCTACGAGCAGTACTTC. It codes for CASSLNWGSSYEQYF.

The V and J genes are TRBV5-4 and TRBJ2-7; D possibly corresponds to TRBD2 (6 bases). Trimming took 10 bases from V and 2 from J, leaving 19 bases between them. The CDR3 sequence is 14 residues long. Germline CDR1 SGHNT, CDR2 YYREEE (reference sequence). This CDR3 is CASHGAGLPYEQYF. CDR3 coding DNA: TGTGCCTCTCACGGGGCGGGGTTGCCCTACGAGCAGTACTTC.

The J gene is TRBJ2-1, the V gene TRBV5-4; D may be TRBD1 (5 bases). The CDR3 extends over 14 amino acids. CDR1 is SGHNT and CDR2 is YYREEE in the germline V gene (reference sequence). Trimming took off 2 bases at V and 9 bases at J, with 15 bases between the two ends. The CDR3 bases are TGTGCCAGCAGCTTAGCCACAGGAGAGGTTGAGCAGTTCTTC. Its translation is CASSLATGEVEQFF.

The chain joins TRBV28 to TRBJ1-5; D remains ambiguous. Looked up from germline, CDR1 is MDHEN and CDR2 is SYDVKM. V was trimmed by 3 bases and J by 6 bases, leaving 12 bases between them. CDR3 length: 14 residues. The CDR3 protein is CASSFGSGSQPQHF. CDR3 DNA sequence: TGTGCCAGCAGTTTTGGCTCGGGATCTCAGCCCCAGCATTTT.

V usage is TRBV12-3 or TRBV12-4 and J usage is TRBJ2-1; the D gene is possibly TRBD2 (6 bases). V lost 6 bases and J 6 bases, leaving 12 bases between the germline ends. The CDR3 sequence is 13 residues long. The CDR3 is CASRGGSFNEQFF. The CDR3 DNA sequence: TGTGCCAGCAGGGGGGGTTCTTTCAATGAGCAGTTCTTC.

In nucleotides, the CDR3 is TGTGCCAGCAGTTTCCGGGACACCTACTCCTACGAGCAGTACTTC. Residues: CASSFRDTYSYEQYF. This chain uses TRBV6-2 or TRBV6-3 with TRBJ2-7; perhaps TRBD1 as D (6 bases). CDR3 size: 15 residues. Germline loops: CDR1 MNHEY, CDR2 SVGEGT. V dropped 4 bases and J dropped 0 bases, with 13 bases sitting between them.

The V call is TRBV24-1, the J call TRBJ2-1, with TRBD2 matching over 11 bases. CDR3 size: 16 residues. Germline-derived CDR1 and CDR2 are KGHDR and SFDVKD. V was pared by 4 bases and J by 7 bases, with 8 bases of the junction left unmatched. CDR3 sequence: CATSDYTSGSINEQFF. Here the CDR3 DNA reads TGTGCCACCAGTGACTATACTAGCGGGAGTATAAATGAGCAGTTCTTC.

This chain uses TRBV27 with TRBJ1-6, with 7 positions matching TRBD1. Per germline, CDR1 MNHEY and CDR2 SMNVEV (reference sequence). V lost 5 bases, J lost 7 bases, and 5 bases stayed unmatched. The CDR3 runs to 14 residues. The CDR3 protein is CASSPDRENSPLHF. CDR3 coding DNA: TGTGCCAGCAGTCCAGACAGGGAGAATTCACCCCTCCACTTT.

The DNA of the CDR3 is TGTGCCAGCAGTGAGAGGCACGAGCAGTACTTC. Protein product: CASSERHEQYF. The chain links TRBV2 to TRBJ2-7; D unclear. The germline V and J ends were trimmed by 3 bases and 5 bases, with 5 bases remaining between them. Germline V lookup: CDR1 SNHLY, CDR2 FYNNEI. This CDR3 comprises 11 residues. Full variable domain (remainder filled in from reference TRBV2 and TRBJ2-7): EPEVTQTPSHQVTQMGQEVILRCVPISNHLYFYWYRQILGQKVEFLVSFYNNEISEKSEIFDDQFSVERPDGSNFTLKIRSTKLEDSAMYFCASSERHEQYFGPGTRLTVT.

The chain uses TRBV24-1 and TRBJ2-5; TRBD1 matches at 12 bases. Losses at the gene ends were 3 bases for V and 4 bases for J; bases not matched to a gene: 2. Germline lookup yields CDR1 KGHDR and CDR2 SFDVKD. This CDR3 spans 15 amino acids. The CDR3 DNA sequence: TGTGCCACCAGTGATAGGGACAGGGGGCGAGAGACCCAGTACTTC. Translation gives CATSDRDRGRETQYF.

The V and J genes are TRBV30 and TRBJ2-7; 7 nucleotides align to TRBD1. This CDR3 is 12 amino acids long. V dropped 3 bases and J dropped 6; count of bases not matched to a gene: 5. Germline lookup yields CDR1 GTSNPN and CDR2 SVGIG (reference sequence). The CDR3 region is CAWRKTGVEQYF. DNA of the CDR3: TGTGCCTGGAGGAAAACAGGGGTCGAGCAGTACTTC.

J is TRBJ1-4 and V is TRBV4-3, with 10 bases lining up with TRBD1. The CDR3 loop spans 16 amino acids. V lost 1 base, J lost 5 bases, and 4 bases stayed unmatched. From germline, CDR1 is LGHNA and CDR2 YSLEER. The CDR3 DNA follows: TGCGCCAGCAGCCAAGGACAGGGGGCGGGGAATGAAAAACTGTTTTTT. Amino acids: CASSQGQGAGNEKLFF.

This chain joins TRBV4-3 and TRBJ1-2, with D possibly TRBD1 on 6 matching bases. The germline V gene encodes CDR1 LGHNA and CDR2 YSLEER. Trimming removed 4 bases from V and 2 bases from J, with 14 bases in between. This CDR3 contains 15 residues. CDR3 protein: CASSPGQGINYGYTF. In nucleotides, the CDR3 is TGCGCCAGCAGCCCGGGCCAGGGGATCAACTATGGCTACACCTTC.

This chain joins TRBV19 and TRBJ2-1; possibly TRBD2 for D (6 bases). The CDR3 is made up of 14 amino acids. Germline V lookup: CDR1 LNHDA, CDR2 SQIVND (reference sequence). Trimming took off 5 bases at V and 5 bases at J, with 13 bases between the two ends. The CDR3 sequence: CASSHPGLNNEQFF. In DNA, the CDR3 is TGTGCCAGTAGTCACCCGGGACTCAACAATGAGCAGTTCTTC.

CDR3 DNA: TGTGCCACGAGGACAGAGGGCCCCGGGGAGCTGTTTTTT. The encoded protein is CATRTEGPGELFF. The J gene is TRBJ2-2, the V gene TRBV24-1; a possible D gene is TRBD1 (6 bases). V shed 10 bases and J shed 6 bases, with 14 bases lying between them. The CDR3 spans 13 residues. Germline values: CDR1 KGHDR, CDR2 SFDVKD.

This chain connects TRBV10-3 to TRBJ1-1; a weak D match, TRBD1 (6 bases). V was cut by 7 bases and J by 5 bases, with 14 bases left in between. Germline lookup yields CDR1 ENHRY and CDR2 SYGVKD. This CDR3 spans 13 amino acids. CDR3: CAIKNRQGTEAFF. The CDR3 region has the DNA TGTGCCATCAAGAACAGGCAGGGGACTGAAGCTTTCTTT.